The 7 T cell receptor beta chains below were found in one sample sequenced in a study of blood T cell repertoires in COVID-19. The protocol was immunoSEQ multiplex PCR, while the TCRdb copy is restricted to in-frame clones and leaves out a portion. The sample consists of about 220,000 clones, 65% to 90% of them appearing once. Sequencing was performed on peripheral blood. These TCRs come from a woman in her seventies with COVID-19, enrolled during active disease.

This clone is a singleton in its sample. This rearrangement joins TRBV19 to TRBJ2-1, with TRBD2 matching 9 bases. The V gene's germline CDR1 is LNHDA and CDR2 SQIVND (reference sequence). CDR3 length equals 15 residues. V gave up 6 bases and J gave up 0 bases; unmatched junction bases: 3. CDR3 protein: CASSLSGSSYNEQFF. The CDR3 DNA sequence: TGTGCCAGTAGCCTTAGCGGGAGCTCCTACAATGAGCAGTTCTTC.

Worth noting for this clone: Other DNA sequences in the sample encode the same CDR3. The rearrangement uses TRBV18 and TRBJ1-5; D is undetermined. V was clipped by 2 bases and J by 5 bases, with 10 bases between them. Germline loops: CDR1 KGHSH, CDR2 LQKENI. The CDR3 has 14 residues. DNA for the CDR3: TGTGCCAGCTCACCATCCGGGGAGTATCAGCCCCAGCATTTT. Its translation is CASSPSGEYQPQHF.

This clone appeared a few times. This chain uses TRBV10-3 with TRBJ1-2; tentatively, D is TRBD1 (6 bases). This CDR3 is built from 15 residues. Trimming left V 2 bases short and J 3 bases short, with 13 bases between. CDR1 and CDR2 (germline): ENHRY, SYGVKD. CDR3 protein: CAISEPISGDYGYTF. CDR3 nucleotides: TGTGCCATCAGTGAGCCTATTTCAGGGGACTATGGCTACACCTTC.

V usage is TRBV7-2 and J usage is TRBJ2-2; no definite D call. V gave up 4 bases and J gave up 0 bases, with 9 bases separating them. Germline V CDR1 and CDR2: SGHTA, FQGNSA. The CDR3 runs 15 residues. CDR3 in DNA: TGTGCCAGCAGCTCTAGTCGGACGAACACCGGGGAGCTGTTTTTT. It translates to CASSSSRTNTGELFF.

This clone has a handful of counts. The rearrangement joins TRBV5-1 to TRBJ1-1; D uncertain. Trimming left V 0 bases short and J 2 bases short, with 11 bases between. Germline lookup yields CDR1 SGHRS and CDR2 YFSETQ. This CDR3 comprises 15 residues. This CDR3 reads CASSLVGGINTEAFF. The CDR3 region has the DNA TGCGCCAGCAGCTTGGTGGGCGGGATCAACACTGAAGCTTTCTTT.

This chain's CDR3 is CASSIDLPGRTDGTGELFF. In nucleotides, the CDR3 is TGTGCCAGTAGTATAGACCTCCCGGGTAGGACAGATGGCACCGGGGAGCTGTTTTTT. The V gene is TRBV19, the J gene TRBJ2-2; TRBD1 is a possible D gene (6 bases). The V gene lost 0 bases and the J gene lost 4 bases, with 21 bases spanning the gap. Germline CDR1 and CDR2: LNHDA and SQIVND (reference sequence). This CDR3 is built from 19 residues.

The V and J genes are TRBV4-3 and TRBJ2-7, with a tentative D call TRBD2 (6 bases). The CDR3 is 17 residues long. The V gene's germline CDR1 is LGHNA and CDR2 YSLEER. V lost 0 bases to trimming and J lost 4 bases, with 19 bases between them. For the CDR3, the DNA is TGCGCCAGCAGCCAAGATCACTTTGGGGGGATTTCGTACGAGCAGTACTTC. It encodes CASSQDHFGGISYEQYF.